This passage covers 32 T cell receptor beta chains from one sample sequenced in a study of T-cell memory formation after mild COVID-19. TCRdb analysed the 5' RACE reads with MiXCR anew, one entry per CDR3 protein. Of around 100,000 distinct CDR3 sequences detected, around 10% appear once; the ten largest clones hold roughly 40%. Material: PBMCs or a T cell subset sorted from them (not recorded which). The receptors originated from a man younger than 35 who had mild COVID-19 (a few samples of this study predate the infection). Cell type and time point are not known.

Many counts were recorded for this clonotype. The chain employs TRBV29-1 and TRBJ2-7; D may be TRBD2 (6 bases). Looked up from germline, CDR1 is SQVTM and CDR2 is ANQGSEA. Trimming removed 0 bases from V and 3 bases from J, with 12 bases in between. This CDR3 has 14 residues. The DNA for the CDR3 is TGCAGCGTTGAAGACGGGCGCGGGAACTACGAGCAGTACTTC. It specifies CSVEDGRGNYEQYF.

The sample holds a few counts of this clonotype. The chain is built from TRBV9 and TRBJ2-3, with 8 bases aligning to TRBD1. The germline V gene has CDR1 SGDLS and CDR2 YYNGEE. The trim removed 6 bases at V and 1 base at J, leaving 16 bases unmatched. This CDR3 has 18 residues. Here the CDR3 DNA reads TGTGCCAGCAAAAGAGGGACAGGTATTACTTCCCGCACAGATACGCAGTATTTT. Its protein is CASKRGTGITSRTDTQYF. Together with reference TRBV9 and TRBJ2-3, the CDR3 gives the full variable domain: DSGVTQTPKHLITATGQRVTLRCSPRSGDLSVYWYQQSLDQGLQFLIQYYNGEERAKGNILERFSAQQFPDLHSELNLSSLELGDSALYFCASKRGTGITSRTDTQYFGPGTRLTVL.

A few counts support this clonotype. This rearrangement joins TRBV7-9 to TRBJ2-1, with 10 bases that match TRBD2. The germline gives CDR1 SEHNR, CDR2 FQNEAQ (reference sequence). V lost 5 bases to trimming and J lost 9 bases; unmatched junction nucleotides: 10. This CDR3 region has 15 residues. DNA for the CDR3: TGTGCCAGCAGCGACGGGACTAGCGAAGGGAGTGAGCAGTTCTTC. This codes for CASSDGTSEGSEQFF.

The CDR3 DNA reads as TGTGCCAGCAGGACGGCCGGAGCCTACGAGCAGTACTTC. It translates to CASRTAGAYEQYF. This chain joins TRBV6-2 or TRBV6-3 and TRBJ2-7, with D unresolved. The CDR3 has 13 amino acids. Trimming stripped 6 bases from V and 2 bases from J, with 11 bases between. Germline V gene data show CDR1 as MNHEY and CDR2 as SVGEGT.

This clonotype was observed a handful of times. The chain carries TRBV5-4 and TRBJ2-2; 8 bases align to TRBD2. The CDR3 runs 15 residues. Trimming removed 2 bases from V and 3 bases from J; junction bases left unmatched: 3. Germline V lookup: CDR1 SGHNT, CDR2 YYREEE (reference sequence). CDR3 coding DNA: TGTGCCAGCAGCTTCGGGGGGGCGGACACCGGGGAGCTGTTTTTT. As protein: CASSFGGADTGELFF.

The chain links TRBV6-5 to TRBJ2-7, with TRBD1 matching over 7 bases. Losses at the gene ends were 9 bases for V and 5 bases for J; bases not matched to a gene: 10. The CDR3 is 13 residues long. CDR1 and CDR2 from the germline V gene are MNHEY and SVGAGI. The CDR3 reads CASDQGEKDEQYV. Written as DNA, the CDR3 is TGTGCCAGTGACCAGGGGGAAAAGGACGAGCAGTACGTC.

This clonotype occurred a few times. This chain uses TRBV4-3 with TRBJ1-2, with unresolved D. The CDR3 length is 14 residues. V shed 0 bases and J shed 0 bases, with 5 bases lying between them. Germline V gene lookup returns CDR1 LGHNA and CDR2 YSLEER. The CDR3 nucleotides read TGCGCCAGCAGCCAAGATCTAGCTAACTATGGCTACACCTTC. Its protein product is CASSQDLANYGYTF.

The chain links TRBV4-1 to TRBJ2-7; 8 nucleotides match TRBD1. This CDR3 comprises 15 residues. With V trimmed by 3 bases and J by 2 bases, 6 bases remained unmatched. Per the germline V gene, CDR1 is MGHRA and CDR2 is YSYEKL. CDR3 residues: CASSQTGAPTYEQYF. The CDR3 region has the DNA TGCGCCAGCAGCCAGACAGGGGCCCCTACCTACGAGCAGTACTTC.

The chain has TRBV4-3 and TRBJ2-3; D is undetermined. Per germline, CDR1 LGHNA and CDR2 YSLEER. Trimming removed 2 bases from V and 1 base from J, with 4 bases in between. This CDR3 region has 13 residues. This CDR3 reads CASSQFRTDTQYF. CDR3 coding DNA: TGCGCCAGCAGCCAATTTCGCACAGATACGCAGTATTTT.

This clonotype was counted many times. The genes are TRBV29-1 and TRBJ2-5, with TRBD2 as a possible D gene (6 bases). This CDR3 has 17 residues. With 1 base removed from V and 0 bases from J, the gap between germline ends came to 18 bases. Germline V gene sequence: CDR1 SQVTM, CDR2 ANQGSEA. The CDR3 here is CSVEGGLLGTYQETQYF. The CDR3 DNA is TGCAGCGTTGAAGGGGGACTCCTGGGGACGTACCAAGAGACCCAGTACTTC.

In regard to this clonotype: A junction end diverges from the germline sequence, so it may reflect a read error. The rearrangement links TRBV5-4 to TRBJ2-2; 7 nucleotides line up with TRBD1. Germline CDR1 SGHNT, CDR2 YYREEE (reference sequence). This CDR3 is 13 amino acids long. The CDR3 loop reads CASSFRGNGELIF. The CDR3 nucleotides read TGTGCCAGCAGCTTCAGGGGGAACGGGGAGCTGATTTTT.

V gene TRBV5-6 combines with J gene TRBJ2-3, with D uncertain. The CDR3 contains 13 residues. The ends were cut back, 0 bases at V and 6 bases at J, with 8 bases in the middle. The germline gives CDR1 SGHDT, CDR2 YYEEEE. CDR3 nucleotide sequence: TGTGCCAGCAGCTTGGACGGTTGGGATACGCAGTATTTT. This translates into CASSLDGWDTQYF.

About this clonotype: This may be a read error: a much more frequent sequence differs by one nucleotide. The chain is built from TRBV15 and TRBJ2-3; TRBD2 aligns across 14 bases. The V and J ends lost 5 bases and 2 bases, in that order; junction bases with no gene match: 6. The CDR3 is 17 amino acids. CDR1 is LNHNV, CDR2 YYDKDF, per germline (reference sequence). CDR3 sequence (DNA): TGTGCCACCAGCGGACTAGCGGGGGGCCCACTCACAGATACGCAGTATTTT. Amino acid sequence: CATSGLAGGPLTDTQYF.

There are a few counts of this clonotype. The genes are TRBV4-3 and TRBJ2-7, with 9 nucleotides matching TRBD1. Germline CDR1 LGHNA, CDR2 YSLEER. V shed 2 bases, J shed 3 bases, and the junction held 5 bases outside the gene matches. CDR3 size: 15 residues. The chain's CDR3 is CASSQRGQGGYEQYF. For the CDR3, the DNA is TGCGCCAGCAGCCAAAGGGGACAGGGAGGCTACGAGCAGTACTTC.

This clonotype showed up many times. The rearrangement links TRBV12-3 or TRBV12-4 to TRBJ1-1; D ambiguous. The CDR3 sequence is 15 residues long. V was clipped by 3 bases and J by 4 bases, with 15 bases between them. The CDR3 nucleotides are TGTGCCAGCAGTTTTCTACCGGGCACGGGCACTGAAGCTTTCTTT. This gives the protein CASSFLPGTGTEAFF.

The rearrangement links TRBV6-6 to TRBJ2-5; 9 nucleotides align to TRBD2. Unmatched junction bases numbered 3, after V lost 2 bases and J lost 2 bases. Germline assignment: CDR1 MNHNY and CDR2 SVGAGI (reference sequence). The CDR3 has 15 residues. The CDR3 loop reads CASSYLAGGQETQYF. The CDR3 DNA reads TGTGCCAGCAGTTACCTCGCGGGGGGGCAAGAGACCCAGTACTTC.

The chain has TRBV24-1 and TRBJ2-5; 12 bases match TRBD2. Germline trimming cut 3 bases from V and 4 bases from J; bases unmatched to any gene: 2. The CDR3 has 15 residues. Germline V lookup: CDR1 KGHDR, CDR2 SFDVKD. CDR3 residues: CATSDLTSGGETQYF. Written as DNA, the CDR3 is TGTGCCACCAGTGATCTGACTAGCGGGGGAGAGACCCAGTACTTC.

This clonotype was observed a few times. The CDR3 sequence: CASTRTGSNPYEQYF. The CDR3 DNA follows: TGTGCCAGCACCAGGACAGGGTCAAACCCCTACGAGCAGTACTTC. This sequence joins TRBV7-9 and TRBJ2-7, with 8 bases matching TRBD1. The trim removed 7 bases at V and 2 bases at J, leaving 10 bases unmatched. The CDR3 has 15 amino acids. Germline values: CDR1 SEHNR, CDR2 FQNEAQ (reference sequence). The whole variable domain, filled in from reference TRBV7-9 and TRBJ2-7, reads DTGVSQNPRHKITKRGQNVTFRCDPISEHNRLYWYRQTLGQGPEFLTYFQNEAQLEKSRLLSDRFSAERPKGSFSTLEIQRTEQGDSAMYLCASTRTGSNPYEQYFGPGTRLTVT.

This clonotype was found a few times. The rearrangement joins TRBV5-1 to TRBJ2-1; weak D call: TRBD1 (5 bases). Trimming pared 2 bases from V and 3 bases from J, leaving 9 bases between. The CDR3 extends over 14 amino acids. The germline V gene has CDR1 SGHRS and CDR2 YFSETQ. The CDR3 DNA sequence: TGCGCCAGCAGCTTATGGACACTCTACAATGAGCAGTTCTTC. Translating gives CASSLWTLYNEQFF.

This clonotype turned up a few times. One base away lies a much larger clone, so this may be a sequencing read error. This chain connects TRBV11-2 to TRBJ1-1, with D possibly matching TRBD1 (5 bases). The CDR3 consists of 11 residues. The germline CDR1 and CDR2 sequences are SGHAT and FQNNGV. The V gene lost 4 bases and the J gene lost 5 bases, with 5 bases spanning the gap. The chain's CDR3 is CASSWGTEAFF. The CDR3 DNA reads as TGTGCCAGCAGCTGGGGGACTGAAGCTTTCTTT. Complete variable domain (other parts from reference TRBV11-2 and TRBJ1-1): EAGVAQSPRYKIIEKRQSVAFWCNPISGHATLYWYQQILGQGPKLLIQFQNNGVVDDSQLPKDRFSAERLKGVDSTLKIQPAKLEDSAVYLCASSWGTEAFFGQGTRLTVV.

This clonotype showed up just a few times. The chain joins TRBV4-1 to TRBJ2-7; unclear D gene. Trimming removed 0 bases from V and 2 bases from J, with 11 bases in between. The CDR3 is 15 residues long. CDR1 and CDR2 (germline): MGHRA, YSYEKL. In DNA form, the CDR3 reads TGCGCCAGCAGCCAAGATCGGCATCCCACCTACGAGCAGTACTTC. This codes for CASSQDRHPTYEQYF.

The chain joins TRBV2 to TRBJ1-1, with D perhaps TRBD1 (5 bases). The CDR3 covers 15 residues. Per the germline V gene, CDR1 is SNHLY and CDR2 is FYNNEI. The germline V and J ends were trimmed by 2 bases and 0 bases, with 10 bases remaining between them. CDR3 in DNA: TGTGCCAGCAGTGAAAAGACAGCCCTGAACACTGAAGCTTTCTTT. This translates into CASSEKTALNTEAFF.

This clonotype was seen only a few times. This chain connects TRBV5-5 to TRBJ1-2; D uncertain. Germline CDR1 is SGHKS and CDR2 is YYEKEE (reference sequence). V was pared by 2 bases and J by 4 bases, with 9 bases between. The CDR3 contains 13 residues. This CDR3 reads CASSFREPYGYTF. Written as DNA, the CDR3 is TGTGCCAGCAGCTTTAGGGAACCCTATGGCTACACCTTC.

This chain connects TRBV15 to TRBJ2-7; D is ambiguous. The length of the CDR3 is 13 residues. Germline assignment: CDR1 LNHNV and CDR2 YYDKDF (reference sequence). V lost 4 bases and J 0 bases, leaving 7 bases between the germline ends. CDR3 sequence reads: CATSIGRSYEQYV. Written as DNA, the CDR3 is TGTGCCACCAGCATCGGGCGCTCCTACGAGCAGTACGTC.

This clonotype was counted once. V usage is TRBV9 and J usage is TRBJ2-7; D gene uncertain. The V and J ends lost 4 bases and 9 bases respectively, with 17 bases between them. This CDR3 has 13 amino acids. Germline values: CDR1 SGDLS, CDR2 YYNGEE. The CDR3 loop is CASSSLRSLVQYF. CDR3 nucleotide sequence: TGTGCCAGCAGCTCCTTACGGTCCCTCGTGCAGTACTTC.

Only a few counts were recorded for this clonotype. The rearrangement joins TRBV7-6 to TRBJ2-5; D gene unclear. CDR3 length: 14 residues. The V end lost 5 bases, the J end lost 0 bases, and 10 bases lay between the germline ends. Germline CDR1 is SGHVS and CDR2 is FNYEAQ. As DNA, the CDR3 is TGTGCCAGCAGCCAGAGGACGGACCAAGAGACCCAGTACTTC. Translating gives CASSQRTDQETQYF. The variable domain in full, completed from reference TRBV7-6 and TRBJ2-5, reads GAGVSQSPRYKVTKRGQDVALRCDPISGHVSLYWYRQALGQGPEFLTYFNYEAQQDKSGLPNDRFSAERPEGSISTLTIQRTEQRDSAMYRCASSQRTDQETQYFGPGTRLLVL.

This clonotype was counted at least ten times. The rearrangement links TRBV29-1 to TRBJ2-3, with D perhaps matching TRBD2 (5 bases). In germline, CDR1 is SQVTM, CDR2 ANQGSEA. This CDR3 is built from 13 residues. The ends were cut back, 5 bases at V and 0 bases at J, with 9 bases in the middle. CDR3 bases: TGCAGCGTTCCGGTAGCGAGCACAGATACGCAGTATTTT. Its translation: CSVPVASTDTQYF.

The chain combines TRBV29-1 with TRBJ1-2; D remains ambiguous. V was cut by 3 bases and J by 4 bases, with 9 bases left in between. Germline-derived CDR1 and CDR2 are SQVTM and ANQGSEA. This CDR3 is built from 12 residues. CDR3 coding DNA: TGCAGCGTTGATGAAAGGCCCTATGGCTACACCTTC. Translation gives CSVDERPYGYTF. The variable domain in full, completed from reference TRBV29-1 and TRBJ1-2, reads SAVISQKPSRDICQRGTSLTIQCQVDSQVTMMFWYRQQPGQSLTLIATANQGSEATYESGFVIDKFPISRPNLTFSTLTVSNMSPEDSSIYLCSVDERPYGYTFGSGTRLTVV.

J is TRBJ2-5 and V is TRBV11-2, with D uncertain. The germline V and J ends were trimmed by 9 bases and 6 bases, with 17 bases remaining between them. This CDR3 contains 13 residues. Germline CDR1 reads SGHAT; CDR2 reads FQNNGV. In DNA, the CDR3 is TGTGCCAGTCAGATTACAGAGGTTAAGACCCAGTACTTC. This sequence encodes CASQITEVKTQYF.

This clonotype was detected a few times. J is TRBJ2-5 and V is TRBV11-2; no reliable D call. This CDR3 is 15 amino acids long. The germline gives CDR1 SGHAT, CDR2 FQNNGV. Trimming shortened V by 3 bases and J by 2 bases, and 13 bases separated the two germline ends. CDR3 DNA sequence: TGTGCCAGCAGCTTTGCTCAGACTGATCAAGAGACCCAGTACTTC. Residues: CASSFAQTDQETQYF.

Only a few counts were recorded for this clonotype. The chain is built from TRBV7-3 and TRBJ2-1; TRBD1 matches 7 bases. Per germline, CDR1 SGHTA and CDR2 FQGTGA. This CDR3 is 16 amino acids long. J gave up 8 bases and V 4 bases, and 14 bases lay outside the gene matches. DNA of the CDR3: TGTGCCAGCAGCTCCACAGGACAGGCACCGTCCGATGAGCAGTTCTTC. Translated: CASSSTGQAPSDEQFF.

The rearrangement links TRBV5-1 to TRBJ2-7; 7 nucleotides line up with TRBD2. The CDR3 is 15 amino acids. V lost 3 bases, J lost 0 bases, and 6 bases stayed unmatched. Germline CDR1 SGHRS, CDR2 YFSETQ. CDR3 coding DNA: TGCGCCAGCAGCTATGGAACGGGAGGCTCCTACGAGCAGTACTTC. Translation gives CASSYGTGGSYEQYF. Complete variable domain (other parts from reference TRBV5-1 and TRBJ2-7): KAGVTQTPRYLIKTRGQQVTLSCSPISGHRSVSWYQQTPGQGLQFLFEYFSETQRNKGNFPGRFSGRQFSNSRSEMNVSTLELGDSALYLCASSYGTGGSYEQYFGPGTRLTVT.